This is a list of T cell receptor beta chains from one sample in a study of tumor and adjacent non-tumor tissue in lung cancer. TCRdb fed the multiplex PCR reads into MiXCR, producing one record per CDR3 protein. The table lists 90,000 to 120,000 distinct CDR3 sequences, 50% to 70% of them singletons. Sequencing was performed on distant non-tumor lung tissue. The receptors shown here come from a man aged 30 to 45 with non-small cell lung cancer. Both conserved end residues are trimmed from each CDR3.

v_gene	j_gene	CDR3aa
TRBV7-2	TRBJ2-3	ASSSTSTDTQY
TRBV12-3/TRBV12-4	TRBJ1-4	ASSLGSNEKLF
TRBV20-1	TRBJ1-5	NAIGGGGFHQPQH
TRBV20-1	TRBJ2-3	NAPRRGAYTDTQY
TRBV6-1	TRBJ2-5	ASRRLAVVETQY
TRBV28	TRBJ2-2	ASTYTHRGRSGELF
TRBV7-8	TRBJ2-1	ASSLKSAGTSRSEQF
TRBV20-1	TRBJ2-3	TAMGRVDTQY
TRBV11-2	TRBJ2-1	ASTSRAGNNGQF
TRBV12-3/TRBV12-4	TRBJ2-7	AGSLDDYEQY